This T cell receptor (beta chain) was profiled in a study of blood T cell repertoires in COVID-19 (dated by TCRdb to 2020 to 2021). For the study in its entirety: The collaborator samples originated in the United States, Italy and Spain and spanned the acute and convalescent phases of COVID-19. The material from the prospective study consisted of cDNA or gDNA derived from T cells, B-cell-depleted T cells, or PBMCs. Subjects who had been exposed to COVID-19, were actively infected with it, or had recovered from it provided the deeply sampled blood TCRbeta repertoires that made up the dataset. A freely available public database, intended as a resource for researchers studying the immune response to SARS-CoV-2, is where the repertoires were released. The samples were drawn from two sources: the first 160 participants of the ongoing ImmuneRACE study, and over 1,000 subjects contributed by 6 global collaborators. The sample metadata nearly always contained a de-identified subject ID, COVID-19 status, age in years and sex. HLA class I and class II types, where available, came from metadata supplied by the sample provider rather than from assay-based typing.

Each collaborating institution followed its own protocols to collect whole blood in K2EDTA tubes. For TCRbeta analysis, collaborators shipped samples in one of three forms: frozen whole blood, isolated PBMCs, or DNA extracted from either of those sample types. The investigation overall reported the following: Clinical and demographic metadata were provided uncurated, with the amount varying by source and participant.

V is clipped by 5 bases and J by 3 bases, and the sequence between their germline boundaries is 10 bases long. Including the terminal cysteine and phenylalanine, the CDR3 comprises 13 residues. CDR3 DNA is the only sequence kept; it has 39 bases, read in frame from the first base. Reading the germline V gene gives CDR1 MDHEN and CDR2 SYDVKM. In the case of this clone: Its antigen remains unidentified. Base qualities are not recorded, but no much larger clone differs from it by a single base.

The immunoSEQ Assay, a bias-controlled multiplex PCR, was used to amplify TCRbeta CDR3 regions from genomic DNA. Processing in the source paper ran as follows. The number of nucleated cells in each sample was estimated from the amplification of reference gene primers within the assay. To quantify the absolute abundance of each unique TCRbeta CDR3 rearrangement, sequence reads were collapsed and filtered. Productive Simpson clonality was computed per sample as the square root of Simpson's diversity index over productive rearrangements. In its TCRdb copy, this immuneACCESS table keeps in-frame sequences only and misses some clones. Where compared with another copy, unresolved V genes explain less than half of these, and the others have no known cause. V and J calls and clone size are copied from that table; D and trimming were computed from the DNA. Counted in this sample were over 140,000 clones; roughly 80% of them appeared once. The ten biggest clones cover 3% to 4.5% of the sample.

This TCR derives from a woman aged 60 to 75 with acute or convalescent COVID-19. The sequence links TRBV28 to TRBJ2-5; tentative D gene TRBD2, with 7 bases matching. The specimen was peripheral blood. The CDR3 region: CASSEGGEETQYF. The nucleotide sequence is TGTGCCAGCAGTGAGGGGGGGGAAGAGACCCAGTACTTC. Supplemented by the reference TRBV28 and TRBJ2-5 proteins around the CDR3, the complete variable domain is DVKVTQSSRYLVKRTGEKVFLECVQDMDHENMFWYRQDPGLGLRLIYFSYDVKMKEKGDIPEGYSVSREKKERFSLILESASTNQTSMYLCASSEGGEETQYFGPGTRLLVL.